The next 5 T cell receptor beta chains were all read from a single sample in a study of blood T cell repertoires in COVID-19. The protocol was immunoSEQ multiplex PCR, while the TCRdb copy is restricted to in-frame clones and leaves out a portion. The table shows 70,000 to 95,000 clones, with around four fifths occurring only once. Sequenced sample: peripheral blood. The receptors come from a human donor in a cohort sampled during active COVID-19.

This chain joins TRBV5-4 and TRBJ1-2; weak D call: TRBD1 (5 bases). Trimming pared 6 bases from V and 4 bases from J, leaving 10 bases between. The CDR3 length is 12 residues. Germline CDR1 reads SGHNT; CDR2 reads YYREEE (reference sequence). The CDR3 coding sequence is TGTGCCAGCACCGGGAGGGGCTATGGCTACACCTTC. Translated: CASTGRGYGYTF. The full variable domain, in which reference TRBV5-4 and TRBJ1-2 provide the parts outside the CDR3, is ETGVTQSPTHLIKTRGQQVTLRCSSQSGHNTVSWYQQALGQGPQFIFQYYREEENGRGNFPPRFSGLQFPNYSSELNVNALELDDSALYLCASTGRGYGYTFGSGTRLTVV.

The count of this clone is one. CDR3 amino acids: CATSEQGRLSNEQFF. Written as DNA, the CDR3 is TGTGCCACCAGCGAACAGGGCCGGCTGAGTAATGAGCAGTTCTTC. This sequence joins TRBV24-1 and TRBJ2-1, with TRBD1 as a possible D gene (6 bases). The CDR3 has 15 residues. From germline, CDR1 is KGHDR and CDR2 SFDVKD. The V and J ends lost 7 bases and 7 bases respectively, with 19 bases between them.

V is TRBV6-6 and J is TRBJ2-1, with no clear D. The CDR3 has 16 amino acids. The germline V gene has CDR1 MNHNY and CDR2 SVGAGI (reference sequence). Trimming cost V 2 bases and J 3 bases, with 14 bases left between them. The CDR3 region is CASSYTTRTLYNEQFF. CDR3 nucleotides: TGTGCCAGCAGTTACACTACCAGAACCCTCTACAATGAGCAGTTCTTC.

This clone has more than one count but fewer than ten. This chain joins TRBV6-1 and TRBJ1-1; D might be TRBD1 (6 bases). This CDR3 has 13 amino acids. Trimming pared 1 base from V and 4 bases from J, leaving 7 bases between. CDR1 MNHNS and CDR2 SASEGT come from the germline V gene. In DNA, the CDR3 is TGTGCCAGCAGTGAAGGACAGGCCACTGAAGCTTTCTTT. Translated: CASSEGQATEAFF.

This clone was seen just once. Here the CDR3 reads CASSSTRNTEAFF. The CDR3 coding sequence is TGTGCCAGCAGTTCTACTCGGAACACTGAAGCTTTCTTT. J is TRBJ1-1 and V is TRBV6-6; D is unresolved. The CDR3 consists of 13 residues. CDR1 and CDR2 (germline): MNHNY, SVGAGI (reference sequence). V was shortened by 4 bases and J by 1 base, with 7 bases between the two germline ends.